This T cell receptor (beta chain) was recovered during a study of tumor and adjacent non-tumor tissue in lung cancer. Study-level information: Patients comprised 12 adenocarcinoma, 2 squamous cell carcinoma and 1 small cell lung cancer. Aged about 31 to 80 years, patients included approximately 11 men and a few women with stage I to III disease. Study outcomes and limitations: Compared with tumor, normal lung showed significantly lower TCR diversity.

About this clonotype: Its antigen is not known. Relative to the germline gene, one junction end is altered; a read error may explain this.

Per the germline V gene, CDR1 is SGHAT and CDR2 is FQNNGV. The CDR3 length is 14 residues. The library came from three nested PCR rounds adapted from ARM-PCR protocols. MiXCR, run by TCRdb on the multiplex PCR reads, gives a single entry per CDR3 protein. There are about 67,000 distinct CDR3 sequences in the sample; roughly 77% occur only once, and 45% lies in the top ten. No cell sorting was done before RNA was extracted from the tissue. The normal lung tissue was taken more than 3 cm from the tumor edge. Donors were chemotherapy-naive, newly diagnosed lung cancer surgical patients in China, August–late 2014.

V is TRBV11-2 and J is TRBJ2-1; no clear D gene. What was sequenced was distant non-tumor lung tissue. This clonotype was sampled from a man in his fifties or sixties with non-small cell lung cancer. The CDR3 DNA reads as TGTGCCAGTAGCTTAGATTCCGCAGCCTCCGAGCAGTTCTTC. It encodes CASSLDSAASEQFF.